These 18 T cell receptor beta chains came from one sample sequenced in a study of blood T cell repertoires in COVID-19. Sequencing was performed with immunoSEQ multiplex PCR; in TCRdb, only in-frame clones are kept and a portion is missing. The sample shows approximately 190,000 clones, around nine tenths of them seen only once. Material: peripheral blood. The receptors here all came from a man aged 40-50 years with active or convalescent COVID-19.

CDR3 nucleotides: TGTGCCTGGAGTGCGACAGGTCTTTCCTACGAGCAGTACTTC. Translation: CAWSATGLSYEQYF. The chain links TRBV30 to TRBJ2-7, with a possible D match to TRBD1 (6 bases). V dropped 1 base and J dropped 1 base, with 11 bases sitting between them. Germline CDR1 is GTSNPN and CDR2 is SVGIG (reference sequence). The CDR3 length is 14 residues.

The CDR3 DNA is TGTGCCAGCAGTGAATCTGGTATTTCGGGGGACCAGTACTTC. It translates to CASSESGISGDQYF. V is TRBV2 and J is TRBJ2-5; a weak D match, TRBD2 (6 bases). Germline loops: CDR1 SNHLY, CDR2 FYNNEI. The CDR3 has 14 residues. Trimming took 2 bases from V and 10 from J, leaving 17 bases between them.

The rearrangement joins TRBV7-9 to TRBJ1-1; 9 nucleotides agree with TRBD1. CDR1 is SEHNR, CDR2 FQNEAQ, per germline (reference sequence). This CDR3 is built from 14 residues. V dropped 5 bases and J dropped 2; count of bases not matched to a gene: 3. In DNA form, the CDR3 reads TGTGCCAGCAGCCGACAGGGGGGTAACACTGAAGCTTTCTTT. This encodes CASSRQGGNTEAFF.

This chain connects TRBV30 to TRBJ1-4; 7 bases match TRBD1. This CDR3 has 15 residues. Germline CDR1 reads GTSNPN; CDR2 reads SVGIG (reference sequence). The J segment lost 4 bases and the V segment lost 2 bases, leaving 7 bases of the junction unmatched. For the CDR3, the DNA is TGTGCCTGGAGTATCCGGACAGGAAATAATGAAAAACTGTTTTTT. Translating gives CAWSIRTGNNEKLFF.

CDR3 protein: CAWNLGGNEQYF. CDR3 DNA sequence: TGTGCCTGGAACCTAGGCGGTAACGAGCAGTACTTC. The gene calls are TRBV30 and TRBJ2-7; D is undetermined. Trimming removed 4 bases at V and 5 bases at J, with 12 bases between. The CDR3 totals 12 residues. Germline V lookup: CDR1 GTSNPN, CDR2 SVGIG (reference sequence).

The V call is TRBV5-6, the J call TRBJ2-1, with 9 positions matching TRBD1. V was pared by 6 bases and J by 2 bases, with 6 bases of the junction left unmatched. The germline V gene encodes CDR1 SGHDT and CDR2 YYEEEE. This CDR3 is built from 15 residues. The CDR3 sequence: CASIRRDRAYNEQFF. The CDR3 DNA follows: TGTGCCAGCATAAGAAGGGACAGGGCCTACAATGAGCAGTTCTTC.

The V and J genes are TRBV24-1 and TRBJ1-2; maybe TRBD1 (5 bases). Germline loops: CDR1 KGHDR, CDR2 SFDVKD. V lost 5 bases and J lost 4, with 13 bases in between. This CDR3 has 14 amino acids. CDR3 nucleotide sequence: TGTGCCACCAGTGGGGGCAGGACCTCCTATGGCTACACCTTC. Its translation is CATSGGRTSYGYTF.

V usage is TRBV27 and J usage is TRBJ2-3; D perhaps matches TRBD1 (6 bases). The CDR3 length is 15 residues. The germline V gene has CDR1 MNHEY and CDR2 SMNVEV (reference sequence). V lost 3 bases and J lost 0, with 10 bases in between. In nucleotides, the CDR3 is TGTGCCAGCAGTTTCACTGGACAGAGCACAGATACGCAGTATTTT. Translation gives CASSFTGQSTDTQYF.

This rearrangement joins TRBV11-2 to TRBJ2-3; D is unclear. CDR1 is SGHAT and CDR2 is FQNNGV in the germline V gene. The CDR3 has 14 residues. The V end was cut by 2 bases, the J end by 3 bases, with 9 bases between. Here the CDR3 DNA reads TGTGCCAGCAGCTTACCACGGAGTACAGATACGCAGTATTTT. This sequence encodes CASSLPRSTDTQYF.

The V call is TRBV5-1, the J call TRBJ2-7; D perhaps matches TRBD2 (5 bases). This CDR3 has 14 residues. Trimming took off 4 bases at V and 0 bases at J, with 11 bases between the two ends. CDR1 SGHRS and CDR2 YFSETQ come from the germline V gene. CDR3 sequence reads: CASSRGTSSYEQYF. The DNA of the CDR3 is TGCGCCAGCAGCCGCGGTACTAGCTCCTACGAGCAGTACTTC. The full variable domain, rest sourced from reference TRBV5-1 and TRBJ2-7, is KAGVTQTPRYLIKTRGQQVTLSCSPISGHRSVSWYQQTPGQGLQFLFEYFSETQRNKGNFPGRFSGRQFSNSRSEMNVSTLELGDSALYLCASSRGTSSYEQYFGPGTRLTVT.

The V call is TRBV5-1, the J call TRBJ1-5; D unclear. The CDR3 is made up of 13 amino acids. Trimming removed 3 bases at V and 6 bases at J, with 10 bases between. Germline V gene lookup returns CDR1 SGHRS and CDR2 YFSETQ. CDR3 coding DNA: TGCGCCAGCAGCTCGGTCCCGGGTCAGCCCCAGCATTTT. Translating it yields CASSSVPGQPQHF.

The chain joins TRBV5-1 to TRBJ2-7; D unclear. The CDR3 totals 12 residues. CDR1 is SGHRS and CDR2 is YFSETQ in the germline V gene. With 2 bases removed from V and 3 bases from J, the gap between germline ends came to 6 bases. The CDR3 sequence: CASSFPGYEQYF. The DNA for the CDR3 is TGCGCCAGCAGCTTCCCGGGCTACGAGCAGTACTTC.

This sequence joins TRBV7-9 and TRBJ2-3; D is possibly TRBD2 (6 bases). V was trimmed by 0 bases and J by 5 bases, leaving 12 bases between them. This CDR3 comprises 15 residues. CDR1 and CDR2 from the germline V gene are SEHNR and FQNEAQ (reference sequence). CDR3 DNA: TGTGCCAGCAGCTTAGCGCTGTGGGGGGTAGATACGCAGTATTTT. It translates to CASSLALWGVDTQYF.

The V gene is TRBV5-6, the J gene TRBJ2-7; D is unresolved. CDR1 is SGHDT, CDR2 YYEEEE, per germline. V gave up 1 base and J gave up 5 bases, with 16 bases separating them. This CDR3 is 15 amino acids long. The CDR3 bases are TGTGCCAGCAGCTTGAGGTTAGCATTAGGCCACGAGCAGTACTTC. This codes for CASSLRLALGHEQYF. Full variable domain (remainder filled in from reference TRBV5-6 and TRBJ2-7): DAGVTQSPTHLIKTRGQQVTLRCSPKSGHDTVSWYQQALGQGPQFIFQYYEEEERQRGNFPDRFSGHQFPNYSSELNVNALLLGDSALYLCASSLRLALGHEQYFGPGTRLTVT.

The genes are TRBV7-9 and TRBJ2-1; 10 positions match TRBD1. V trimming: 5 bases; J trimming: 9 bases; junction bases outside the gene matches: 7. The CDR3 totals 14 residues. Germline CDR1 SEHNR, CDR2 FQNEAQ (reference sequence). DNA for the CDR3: TGTGCCAGCAGCCTGGGACAGGGGTTAGGTGAGCAGTTCTTC. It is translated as CASSLGQGLGEQFF.

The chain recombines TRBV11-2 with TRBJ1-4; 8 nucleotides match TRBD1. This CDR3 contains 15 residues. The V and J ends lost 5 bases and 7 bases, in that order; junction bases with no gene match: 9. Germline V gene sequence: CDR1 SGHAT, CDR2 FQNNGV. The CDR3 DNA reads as TGTGCCAGCAGCCCAACCAGGGGGCTCGGTGAAAAACTGTTTTTT. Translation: CASSPTRGLGEKLFF.

The CDR3 region has the DNA TGTGCCAGCAGCGTAGGGGGCACAGGGTGGGCAAGGAACACTGAAGCTTTCTTT. Amino acid sequence: CASSVGGTGWARNTEAFF. The chain has TRBV9 and TRBJ1-1; possibly TRBD1 for D (6 bases). V lost 0 bases and J lost 1, with 19 bases in between. There are 18 residues in the CDR3. Germline V gene lookup returns CDR1 SGDLS and CDR2 YYNGEE.

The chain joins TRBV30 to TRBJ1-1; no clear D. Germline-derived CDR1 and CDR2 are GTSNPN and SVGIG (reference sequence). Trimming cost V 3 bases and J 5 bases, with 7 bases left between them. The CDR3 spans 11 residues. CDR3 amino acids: CAWSPRTEAFF. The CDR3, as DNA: TGTGCCTGGAGCCCCAGGACTGAAGCTTTCTTT.